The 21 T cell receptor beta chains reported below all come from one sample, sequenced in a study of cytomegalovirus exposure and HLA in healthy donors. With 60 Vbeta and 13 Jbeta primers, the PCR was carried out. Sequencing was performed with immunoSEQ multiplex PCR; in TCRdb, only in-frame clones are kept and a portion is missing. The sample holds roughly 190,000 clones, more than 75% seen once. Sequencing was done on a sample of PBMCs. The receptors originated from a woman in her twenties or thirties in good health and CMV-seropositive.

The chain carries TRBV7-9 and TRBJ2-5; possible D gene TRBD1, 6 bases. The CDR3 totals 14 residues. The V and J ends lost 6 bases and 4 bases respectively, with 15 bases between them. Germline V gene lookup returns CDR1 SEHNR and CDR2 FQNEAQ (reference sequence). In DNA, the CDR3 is TGTGCCAGCAGTTCACAGGGCTCCGGAGAGACCCAGTACTTC. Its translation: CASSSQGSGETQYF.

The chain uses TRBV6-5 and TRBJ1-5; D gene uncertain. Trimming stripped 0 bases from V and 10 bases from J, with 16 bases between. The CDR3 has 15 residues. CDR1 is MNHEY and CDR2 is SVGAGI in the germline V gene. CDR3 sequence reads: CASSYSTPPRFPQHF. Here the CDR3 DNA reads TGTGCCAGCAGTTACTCAACCCCGCCTAGATTTCCCCAGCATTTT.

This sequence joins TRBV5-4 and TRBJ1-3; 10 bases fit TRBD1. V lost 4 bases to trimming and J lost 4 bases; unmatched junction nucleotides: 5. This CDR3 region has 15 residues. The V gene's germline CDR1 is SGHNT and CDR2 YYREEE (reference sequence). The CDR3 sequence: CASSTDRGQGNTIYF. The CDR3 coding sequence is TGTGCCAGCAGCACCGACAGGGGGCAAGGAAACACCATATATTTT.

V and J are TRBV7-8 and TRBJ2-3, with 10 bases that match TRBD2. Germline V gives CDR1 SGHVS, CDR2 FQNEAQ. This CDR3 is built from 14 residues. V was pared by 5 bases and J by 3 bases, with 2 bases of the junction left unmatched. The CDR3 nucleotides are TGTGCCAGCAGCCGTAGCGGGGGGACAGATACGCAGTATTTT. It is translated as CASSRSGGTDTQYF.

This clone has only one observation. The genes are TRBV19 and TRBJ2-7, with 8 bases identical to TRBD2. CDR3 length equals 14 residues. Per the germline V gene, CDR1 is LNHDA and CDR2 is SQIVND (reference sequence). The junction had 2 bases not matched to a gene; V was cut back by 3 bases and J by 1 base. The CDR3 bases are TGTGCCAGTAGTATGCCGGGAGGGTCCTACGAGCAGTACTTC. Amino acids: CASSMPGGSYEQYF.

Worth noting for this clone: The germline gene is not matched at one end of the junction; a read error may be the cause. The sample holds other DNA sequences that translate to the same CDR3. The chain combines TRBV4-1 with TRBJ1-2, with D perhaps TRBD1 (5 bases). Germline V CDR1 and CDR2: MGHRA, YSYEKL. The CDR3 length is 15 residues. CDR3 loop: CASSQDGRGNYGYTF. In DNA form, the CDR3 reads TGCGCCAGCAGTCAAGACGGGCGGGGGAACTATGGCTACACCTTC.

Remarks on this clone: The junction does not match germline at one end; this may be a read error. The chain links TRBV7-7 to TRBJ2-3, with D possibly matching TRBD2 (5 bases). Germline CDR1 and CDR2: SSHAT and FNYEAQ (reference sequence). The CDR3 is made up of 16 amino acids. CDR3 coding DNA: TGTGCTAGCAGCTTTTCTAGCTCGTTGAGCACAGATACGCAGTATTTT. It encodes CASSFSSSLSTDTQYF.

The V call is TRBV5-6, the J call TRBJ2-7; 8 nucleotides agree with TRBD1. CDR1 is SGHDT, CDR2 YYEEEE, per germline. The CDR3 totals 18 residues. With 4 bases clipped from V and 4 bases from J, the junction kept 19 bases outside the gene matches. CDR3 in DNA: TGTGCCAGCAGCAACAACCCCCGTCGACAGGGGAACTTTTACGAGCAGTACTTC. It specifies CASSNNPRRQGNFYEQYF.

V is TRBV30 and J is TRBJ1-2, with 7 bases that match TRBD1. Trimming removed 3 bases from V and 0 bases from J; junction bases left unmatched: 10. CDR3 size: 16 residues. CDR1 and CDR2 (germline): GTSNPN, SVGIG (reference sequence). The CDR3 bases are TGTGCCTGGAGCCCCGGTGGAGACAGGGCTAACTATGGCTACACCTTC. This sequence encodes CAWSPGGDRANYGYTF.

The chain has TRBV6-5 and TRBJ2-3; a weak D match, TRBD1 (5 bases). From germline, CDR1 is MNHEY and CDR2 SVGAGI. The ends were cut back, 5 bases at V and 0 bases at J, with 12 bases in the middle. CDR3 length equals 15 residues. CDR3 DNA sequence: TGTGCCAGCAGTGGGTGGTCAGGGAGCACAGATACGCAGTATTTT. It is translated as CASSGWSGSTDTQYF.

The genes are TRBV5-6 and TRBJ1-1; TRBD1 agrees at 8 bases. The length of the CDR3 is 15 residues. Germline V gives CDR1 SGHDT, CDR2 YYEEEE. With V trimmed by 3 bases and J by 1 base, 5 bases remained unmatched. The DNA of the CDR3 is TGTGCCAGCAGCTCGTACAGGGGGGCGAACACTGAAGCTTTCTTT. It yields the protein CASSSYRGANTEAFF.

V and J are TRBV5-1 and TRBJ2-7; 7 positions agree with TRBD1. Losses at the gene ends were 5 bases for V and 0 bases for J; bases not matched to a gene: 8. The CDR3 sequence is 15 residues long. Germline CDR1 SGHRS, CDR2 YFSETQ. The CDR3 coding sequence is TGCGCCAGCAGGGCCCTAGGGGGCAGCTCCTACGAGCAGTACTTC. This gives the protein CASRALGGSSYEQYF. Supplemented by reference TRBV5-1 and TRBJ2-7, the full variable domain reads KAGVTQTPRYLIKTRGQQVTLSCSPISGHRSVSWYQQTPGQGLQFLFEYFSETQRNKGNFPGRFSGRQFSNSRSEMNVSTLELGDSALYLCASRALGGSSYEQYFGPGTRLTVT.

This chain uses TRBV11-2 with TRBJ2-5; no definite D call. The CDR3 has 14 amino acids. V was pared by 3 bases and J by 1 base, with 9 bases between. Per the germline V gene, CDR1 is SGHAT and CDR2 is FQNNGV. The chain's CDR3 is CASSFSVLQETQYF. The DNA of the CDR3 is TGTGCCAGCAGCTTTTCGGTCCTCCAAGAGACCCAGTACTTC.

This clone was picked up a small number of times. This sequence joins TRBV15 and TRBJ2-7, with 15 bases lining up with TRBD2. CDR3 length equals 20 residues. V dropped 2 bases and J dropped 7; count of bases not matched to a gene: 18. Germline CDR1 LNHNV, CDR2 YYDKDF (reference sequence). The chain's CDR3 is CATSRSSGTSGRTSWGEQYF. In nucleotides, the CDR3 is TGTGCCACCAGCAGATCGTCCGGGACTAGCGGGAGGACCTCGTGGGGGGAGCAGTACTTC.

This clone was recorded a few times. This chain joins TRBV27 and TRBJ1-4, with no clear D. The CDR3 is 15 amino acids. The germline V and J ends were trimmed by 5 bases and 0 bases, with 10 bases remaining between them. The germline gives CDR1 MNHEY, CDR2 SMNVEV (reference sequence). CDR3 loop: CASSPLASTNEKLFF. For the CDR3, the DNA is TGTGCCAGCAGTCCGCTAGCGTCAACTAATGAAAAACTGTTTTTT.

Here the CDR3 DNA reads TGTGCCAGCAGCTCAACTAGCGGGATGGTTGAGCAGTTCTTC. Protein sequence: CASSSTSGMVEQFF. The genes are TRBV7-9 and TRBJ2-1; 10 nucleotides match TRBD2. CDR1 is SEHNR and CDR2 is FQNEAQ in the germline V gene (reference sequence). The CDR3 has 14 amino acids. The ends lost 4 bases at V and 9 bases at J; junction bases unmatched: 6.

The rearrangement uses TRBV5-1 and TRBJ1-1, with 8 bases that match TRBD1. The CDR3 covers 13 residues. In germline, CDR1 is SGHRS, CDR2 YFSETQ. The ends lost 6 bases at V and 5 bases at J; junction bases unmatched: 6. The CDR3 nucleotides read TGCGCCAGCAACTTCGACAGGGGAACTGAAGCTTTCTTT. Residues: CASNFDRGTEAFF.

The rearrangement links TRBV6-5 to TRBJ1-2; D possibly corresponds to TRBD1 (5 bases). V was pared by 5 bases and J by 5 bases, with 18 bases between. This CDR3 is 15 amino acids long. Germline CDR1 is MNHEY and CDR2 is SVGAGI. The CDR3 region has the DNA TGTGCCAGCAGTCCGGGACTCCGGACGGGGTATGGCTACACCTTC. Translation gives CASSPGLRTGYGYTF.

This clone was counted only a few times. The CDR3 DNA follows: TGCGCCAGCAGCACCGGGACATTGAGCTCCTACGAGCAGTACTTC. Translation gives CASSTGTLSSYEQYF. V is TRBV5-1 and J is TRBJ2-7; a weak D match, TRBD1 (6 bases). Germline CDR1 is SGHRS and CDR2 is YFSETQ. The CDR3 is 15 residues long. The V gene lost 4 bases and the J gene lost 0 bases, with 14 bases spanning the gap.

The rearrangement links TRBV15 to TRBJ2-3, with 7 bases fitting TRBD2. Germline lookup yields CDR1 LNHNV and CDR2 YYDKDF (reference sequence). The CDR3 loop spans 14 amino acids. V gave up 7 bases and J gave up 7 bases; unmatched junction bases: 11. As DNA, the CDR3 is TGTGCCACCACCGGCCCGGCGGGAGCGTATACGCAGTATTTT. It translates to CATTGPAGAYTQYF.

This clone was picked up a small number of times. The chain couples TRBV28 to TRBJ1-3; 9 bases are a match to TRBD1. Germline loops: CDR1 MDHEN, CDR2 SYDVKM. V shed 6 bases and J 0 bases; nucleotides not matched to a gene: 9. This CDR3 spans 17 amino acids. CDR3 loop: CASSSGTGHRSGNTIYF. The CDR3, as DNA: TGTGCCAGCAGCTCCGGGACAGGGCACCGCTCTGGAAACACCATATATTTT.